This T cell receptor beta chain is from a study of blood T cell repertoires in COVID-19. On the study more broadly: There were acute and convalescent COVID-19 samples, and they came from the United States, Italy and Spain.

The protocol was immunoSEQ multiplex PCR, while the TCRdb copy is restricted to in-frame clones and leaves out a portion. The sample holds about 77,000 clones, 90% seen once. This CDR3 comprises 18 residues. V was shortened by 5 bases and J by 1 base, with 18 bases between the two germline ends. From germline, CDR1 is LGHDT and CDR2 YNNKEL (reference sequence). The V call is TRBV3-1 (or the pseudogene TRBV3-2), the J call TRBJ1-6; maybe TRBD1 (5 bases). This sequence was found in a woman older than 75 with active or convalescent COVID-19. Sequenced material: peripheral blood. For the CDR3, the DNA is TGTGCCAGCAGCAAAGGGGCAGGTTTTAGGTCCTATAATTCACCCCTCCACTTT. This sequence encodes CASSKGAGFRSYNSPLHF.